The entry below gives a single T cell receptor (beta chain) sequence along with its context. Its cognate antigen is unknown. This sample was included in a study of T cell responses to AZD1222 COVID-19 vaccine. Whole-study results and caveats: The donor cohort was predominantly white British with a female majority, and clonal diversity may have been underestimated. Researchers report vaccine-associated CD4 TCRs spanning spike, with dominance at 160-218 and 743-854. Baseline seropositivity characterized only a handful of AZD1222 recipients. Repertoires were obtained solely post-peak T cell response.

V gave up 2 bases and J gave up 6 bases; unmatched junction bases: 8. Germline V CDR1 and CDR2: SGHKS, YYEKEE (reference sequence). The CDR3 is made up of 15 amino acids. Data came from immunoSEQ multiplex PCR; TCRdb stores just in-frame clones and leaves some out. The data contain 95,000 to 150,000 clones, approximately 92% of them seen just once; the ten biggest clones take up 2.5% to 4%. The rearrangement joins TRBV5-5 to TRBJ1-2; 9 nucleotides match TRBD1. The TCR comes from an adult in good health. This specimen consisted of peripheral blood, obtained on day 0 of AZD1222 vaccination. CDR3 nucleotide sequence: TGTGCCAGCAGCTTAGCCCGAGGACAGGGGCATGGCTACACCTTC. Protein product: CASSLARGQGHGYTF.